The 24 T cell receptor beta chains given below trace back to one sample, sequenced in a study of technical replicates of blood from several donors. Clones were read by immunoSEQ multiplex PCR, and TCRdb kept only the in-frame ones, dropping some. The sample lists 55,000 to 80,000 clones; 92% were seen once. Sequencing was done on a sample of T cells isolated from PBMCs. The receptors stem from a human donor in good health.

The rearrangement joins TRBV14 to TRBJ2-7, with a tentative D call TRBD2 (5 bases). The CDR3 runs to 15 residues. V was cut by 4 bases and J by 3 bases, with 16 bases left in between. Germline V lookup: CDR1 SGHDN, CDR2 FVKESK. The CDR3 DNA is TGTGCCAGCAGCCGCGGGCCCCAGCCCCACTACGAGCAGTACTTC. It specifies CASSRGPQPHYEQYF.

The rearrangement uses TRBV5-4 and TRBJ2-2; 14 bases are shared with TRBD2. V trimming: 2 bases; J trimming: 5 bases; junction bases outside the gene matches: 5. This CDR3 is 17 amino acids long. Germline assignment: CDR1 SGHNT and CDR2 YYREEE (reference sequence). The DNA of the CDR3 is TGTGCCAGCAGCTTCAAGACTAGCGGGAGGGTGACCGGGGAGCTGTTTTTT. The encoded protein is CASSFKTSGRVTGELFF. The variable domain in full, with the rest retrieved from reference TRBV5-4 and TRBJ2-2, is ETGVTQSPTHLIKTRGQQVTLRCSSQSGHNTVSWYQQALGQGPQFIFQYYREEENGRGNFPPRFSGLQFPNYSSELNVNALELDDSALYLCASSFKTSGRVTGELFFGEGSRLTVL.

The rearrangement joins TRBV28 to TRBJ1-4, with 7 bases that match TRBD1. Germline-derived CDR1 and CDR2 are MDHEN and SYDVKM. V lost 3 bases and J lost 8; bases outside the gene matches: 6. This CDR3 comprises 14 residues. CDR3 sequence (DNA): TGTGCCAGCAGTTTCGTGGCAGGGGGGGAAAAACTGTTTTTT. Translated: CASSFVAGGEKLFF.

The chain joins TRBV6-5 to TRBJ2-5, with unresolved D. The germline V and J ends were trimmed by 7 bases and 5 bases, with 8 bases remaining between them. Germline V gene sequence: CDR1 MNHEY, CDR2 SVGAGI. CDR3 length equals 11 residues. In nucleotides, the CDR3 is TGTGCCAGCACCCAGAGGGAGACCCAGTACTTC. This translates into CASTQRETQYF.

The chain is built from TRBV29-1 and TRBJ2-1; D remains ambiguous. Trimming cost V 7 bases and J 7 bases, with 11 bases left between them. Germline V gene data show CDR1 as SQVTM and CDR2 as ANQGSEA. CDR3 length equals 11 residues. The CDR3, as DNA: TGCAGCGACCTACACGGGAATGAGCAGTTCTTC. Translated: CSDLHGNEQFF.

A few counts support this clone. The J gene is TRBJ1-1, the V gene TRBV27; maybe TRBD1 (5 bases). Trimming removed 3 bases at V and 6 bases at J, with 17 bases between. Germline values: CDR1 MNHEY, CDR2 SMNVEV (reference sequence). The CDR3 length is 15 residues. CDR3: CASSFKGHWKSEAFF. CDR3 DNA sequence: TGTGCCAGCAGTTTTAAAGGACACTGGAAATCTGAAGCTTTCTTT.

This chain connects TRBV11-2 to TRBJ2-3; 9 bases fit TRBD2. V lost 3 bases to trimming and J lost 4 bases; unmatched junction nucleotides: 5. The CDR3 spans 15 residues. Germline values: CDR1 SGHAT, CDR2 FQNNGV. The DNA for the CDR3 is TGTGCCAGCAGCTTGACTAGCGGCGGAGCAGATACGCAGTATTTT. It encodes CASSLTSGGADTQYF.

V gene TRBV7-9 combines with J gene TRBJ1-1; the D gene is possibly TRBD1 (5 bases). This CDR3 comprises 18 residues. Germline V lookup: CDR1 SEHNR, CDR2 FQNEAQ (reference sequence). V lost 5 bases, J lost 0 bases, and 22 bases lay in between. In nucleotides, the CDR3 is TGTGCCAGCAGCCACTACGTATCAGGGAGGGTGCTGAACACTGAAGCTTTCTTT. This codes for CASSHYVSGRVLNTEAFF.

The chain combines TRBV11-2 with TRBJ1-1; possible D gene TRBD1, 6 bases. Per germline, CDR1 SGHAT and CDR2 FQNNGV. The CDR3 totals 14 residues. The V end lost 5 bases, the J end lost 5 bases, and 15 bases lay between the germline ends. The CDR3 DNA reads TGTGCCAGCAGCCGATCAGGGGAACGGACTGAAGCTTTCTTT. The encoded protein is CASSRSGERTEAFF.

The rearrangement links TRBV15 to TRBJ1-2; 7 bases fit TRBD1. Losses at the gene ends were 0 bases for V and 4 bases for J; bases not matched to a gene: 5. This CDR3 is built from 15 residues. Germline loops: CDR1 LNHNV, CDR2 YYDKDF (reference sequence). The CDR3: CATSRDMGQLYGYTF. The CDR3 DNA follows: TGTGCCACCAGCAGAGATATGGGACAGCTCTATGGCTACACCTTC.

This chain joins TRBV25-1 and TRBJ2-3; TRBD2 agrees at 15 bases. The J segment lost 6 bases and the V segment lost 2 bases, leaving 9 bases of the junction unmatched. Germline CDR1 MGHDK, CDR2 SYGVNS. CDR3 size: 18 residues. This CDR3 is CASSEIPGLAGGYDTQYF. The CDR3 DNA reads TGTGCCAGCAGTGAAATTCCGGGACTAGCGGGAGGATATGATACGCAGTATTTT.

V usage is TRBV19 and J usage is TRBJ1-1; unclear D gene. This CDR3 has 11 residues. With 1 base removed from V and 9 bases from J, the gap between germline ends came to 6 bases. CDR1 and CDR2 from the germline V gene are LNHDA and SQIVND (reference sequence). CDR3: CASSIGGKAFF. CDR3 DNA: TGTGCCAGTAGTATAGGAGGGAAAGCTTTCTTT.

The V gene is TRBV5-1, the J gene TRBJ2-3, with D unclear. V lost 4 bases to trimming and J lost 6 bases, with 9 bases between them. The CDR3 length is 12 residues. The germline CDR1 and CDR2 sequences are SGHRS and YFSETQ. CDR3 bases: TGCGCCAGCAGCGAAAAGAGGGATACGCAGTATTTT. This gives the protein CASSEKRDTQYF. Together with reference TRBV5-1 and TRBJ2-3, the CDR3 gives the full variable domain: KAGVTQTPRYLIKTRGQQVTLSCSPISGHRSVSWYQQTPGQGLQFLFEYFSETQRNKGNFPGRFSGRQFSNSRSEMNVSTLELGDSALYLCASSEKRDTQYFGPGTRLTVL.

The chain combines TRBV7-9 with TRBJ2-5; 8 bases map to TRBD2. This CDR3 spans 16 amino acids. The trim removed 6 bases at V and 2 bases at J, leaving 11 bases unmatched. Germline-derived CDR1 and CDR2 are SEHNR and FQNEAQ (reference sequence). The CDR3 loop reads CASRTGGATGQETQYF. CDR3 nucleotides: TGTGCCAGCAGGACCGGGGGGGCTACCGGGCAAGAGACCCAGTACTTC. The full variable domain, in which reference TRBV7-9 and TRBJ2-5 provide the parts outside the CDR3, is DTGVSQNPRHKITKRGQNVTFRCDPISEHNRLYWYRQTLGQGPEFLTYFQNEAQLEKSRLLSDRFSAERPKGSFSTLEIQRTEQGDSAMYLCASRTGGATGQETQYFGPGTRLLVL.

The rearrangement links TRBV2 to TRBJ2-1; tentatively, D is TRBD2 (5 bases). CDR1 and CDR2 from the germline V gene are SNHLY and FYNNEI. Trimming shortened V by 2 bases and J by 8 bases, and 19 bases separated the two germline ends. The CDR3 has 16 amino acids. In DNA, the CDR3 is TGTGCCAGCAGTGAAAATGTGTACCGAAACGGGGATGAGCAGTTCTTC. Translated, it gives CASSENVYRNGDEQFF.

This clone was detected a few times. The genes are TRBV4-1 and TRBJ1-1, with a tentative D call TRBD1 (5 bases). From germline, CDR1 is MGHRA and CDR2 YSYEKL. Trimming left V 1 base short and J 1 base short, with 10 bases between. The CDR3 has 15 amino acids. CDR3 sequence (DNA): TGCGCCAGCAGCCAAGTAAGGGGCACGAACACTGAAGCTTTCTTT. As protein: CASSQVRGTNTEAFF.

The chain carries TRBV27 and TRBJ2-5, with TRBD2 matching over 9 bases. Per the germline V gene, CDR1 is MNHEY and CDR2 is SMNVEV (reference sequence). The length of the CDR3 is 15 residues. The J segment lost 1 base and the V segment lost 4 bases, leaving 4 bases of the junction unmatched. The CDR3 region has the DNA TGTGCCAGCAGTTCCGCGGGAGGGTTCCAAGAGACCCAGTACTTC. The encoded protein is CASSSAGGFQETQYF.

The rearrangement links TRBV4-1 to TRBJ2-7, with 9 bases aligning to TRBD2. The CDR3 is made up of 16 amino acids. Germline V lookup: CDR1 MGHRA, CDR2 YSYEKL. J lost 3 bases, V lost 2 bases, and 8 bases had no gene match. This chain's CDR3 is CASSQRAGGTYYEQYF. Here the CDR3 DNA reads TGCGCCAGCAGCCAAAGGGCGGGAGGGACGTACTACGAGCAGTACTTC.

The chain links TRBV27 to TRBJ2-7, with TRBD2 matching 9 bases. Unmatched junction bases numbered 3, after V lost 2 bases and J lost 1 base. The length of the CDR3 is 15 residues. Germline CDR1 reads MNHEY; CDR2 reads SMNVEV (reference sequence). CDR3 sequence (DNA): TGTGCCAGCAGTTTAGGTAGCGGGGGATCCTACGAGCAGTACTTC. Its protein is CASSLGSGGSYEQYF.

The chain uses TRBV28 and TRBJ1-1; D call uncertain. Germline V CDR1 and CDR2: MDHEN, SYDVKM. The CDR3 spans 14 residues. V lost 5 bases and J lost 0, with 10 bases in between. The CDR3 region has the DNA TGTGCCAGCAGTCCCCCGACACTGAACACTGAAGCTTTCTTT. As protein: CASSPPTLNTEAFF.

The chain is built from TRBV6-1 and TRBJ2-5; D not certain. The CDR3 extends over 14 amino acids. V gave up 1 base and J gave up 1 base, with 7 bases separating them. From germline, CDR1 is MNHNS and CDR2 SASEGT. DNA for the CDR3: TGTGCCAGCAGTGAAGGGCAGATCCAAGAGACCCAGTACTTC. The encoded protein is CASSEGQIQETQYF.

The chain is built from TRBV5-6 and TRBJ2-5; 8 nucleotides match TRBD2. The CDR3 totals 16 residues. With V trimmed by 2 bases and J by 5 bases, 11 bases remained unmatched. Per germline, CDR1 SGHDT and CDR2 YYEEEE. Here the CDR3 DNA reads TGTGCCAGCAGCTTTAAAGCGGGAGCTTCTCGGGAGACCCAGTACTTC. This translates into CASSFKAGASRETQYF.

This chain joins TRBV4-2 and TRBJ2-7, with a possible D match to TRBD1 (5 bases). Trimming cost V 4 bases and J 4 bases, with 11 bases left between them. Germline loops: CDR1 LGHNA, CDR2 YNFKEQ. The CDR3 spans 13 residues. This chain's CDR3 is CASSRDQGYEQYF. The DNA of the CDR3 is TGTGCCAGCAGCCGAGATCAGGGTTACGAGCAGTACTTC.

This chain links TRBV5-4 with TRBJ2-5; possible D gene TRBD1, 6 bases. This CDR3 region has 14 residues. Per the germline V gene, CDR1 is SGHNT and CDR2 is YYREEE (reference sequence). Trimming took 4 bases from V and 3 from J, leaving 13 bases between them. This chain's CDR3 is CASSKQSGEETQYF. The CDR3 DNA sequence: TGTGCCAGCAGCAAACAGTCAGGGGAAGAGACCCAGTACTTC.